This T cell receptor beta chain was sequenced for a study of blood T cell repertoires in COVID-19. At the level of the study: The origin of the acute and convalescent COVID-19 samples was the United States, Italy and Spain. The cDNA or gDNA used as material had been derived from T cells, B-cell-depleted T cells, or PBMCs.

Per the authors' pipeline: Amplifying reference gene primers gave estimates of nucleated cell counts. Assay: immunoSEQ multiplex PCR; the TCRdb copy retains only in-frame clones and omits some. D and trimming were read from the DNA, whereas the V and J calls and clone size are those reported in that table. The sample carries roughly 240,000 clones, 82% recorded once. Sequenced: peripheral blood. This receptor was taken from a woman aged 70-85 years with acute or convalescent COVID-19.

This chain's CDR3 is CASSPISGGYGYTF. DNA for the CDR3: TGTGCCAGCAGTCCCATCTCAGGGGGTTATGGCTACACCTTC. V gene TRBV27 combines with J gene TRBJ1-2, with 7 bases matching TRBD1. The CDR3 runs 14 residues. CDR1 MNHEY and CDR2 SMNVEV come from the germline V gene (reference sequence). J gave up 5 bases and V 5 bases, and 8 bases lay outside the gene matches.